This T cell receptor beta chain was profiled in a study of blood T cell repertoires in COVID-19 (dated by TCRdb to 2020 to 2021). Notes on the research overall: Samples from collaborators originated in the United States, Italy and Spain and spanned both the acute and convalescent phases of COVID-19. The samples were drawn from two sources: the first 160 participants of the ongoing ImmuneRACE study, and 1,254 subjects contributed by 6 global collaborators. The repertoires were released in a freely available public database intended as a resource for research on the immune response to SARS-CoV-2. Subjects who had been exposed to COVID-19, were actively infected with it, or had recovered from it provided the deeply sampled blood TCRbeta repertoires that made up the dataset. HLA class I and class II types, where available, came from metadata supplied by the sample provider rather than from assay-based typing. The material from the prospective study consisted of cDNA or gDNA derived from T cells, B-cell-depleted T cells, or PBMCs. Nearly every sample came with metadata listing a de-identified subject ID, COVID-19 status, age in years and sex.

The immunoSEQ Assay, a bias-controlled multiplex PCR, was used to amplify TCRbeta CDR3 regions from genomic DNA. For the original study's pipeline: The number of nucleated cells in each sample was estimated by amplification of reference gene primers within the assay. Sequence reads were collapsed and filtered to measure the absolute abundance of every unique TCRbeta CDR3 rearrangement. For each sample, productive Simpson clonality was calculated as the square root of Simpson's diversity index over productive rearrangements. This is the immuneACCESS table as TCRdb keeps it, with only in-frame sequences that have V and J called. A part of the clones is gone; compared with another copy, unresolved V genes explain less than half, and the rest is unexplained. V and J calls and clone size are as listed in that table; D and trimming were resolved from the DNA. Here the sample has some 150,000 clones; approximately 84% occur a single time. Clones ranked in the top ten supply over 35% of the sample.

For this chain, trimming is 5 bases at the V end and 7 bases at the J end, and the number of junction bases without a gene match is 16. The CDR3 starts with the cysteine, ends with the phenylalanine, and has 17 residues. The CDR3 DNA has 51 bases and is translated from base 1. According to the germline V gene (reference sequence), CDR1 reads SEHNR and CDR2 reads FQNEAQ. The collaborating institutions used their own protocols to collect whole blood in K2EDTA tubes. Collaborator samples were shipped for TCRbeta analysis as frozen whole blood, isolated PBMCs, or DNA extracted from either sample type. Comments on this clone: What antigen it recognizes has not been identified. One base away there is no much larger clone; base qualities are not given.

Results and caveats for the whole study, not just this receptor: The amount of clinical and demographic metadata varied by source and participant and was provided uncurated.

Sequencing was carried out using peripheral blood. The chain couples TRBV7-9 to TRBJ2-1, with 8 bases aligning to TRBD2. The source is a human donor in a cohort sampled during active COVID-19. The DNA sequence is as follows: TGTGCCAGCAGCCCTCGGACGGGAGGGTCTCTGGGGAATGAGCAGTTCTTC. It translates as CASSPRTGGSLGNEQFF. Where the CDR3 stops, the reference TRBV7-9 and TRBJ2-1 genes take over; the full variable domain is DTGVSQNPRHKITKRGQNVTFRCDPISEHNRLYWYRQTLGQGPEFLTYFQNEAQLEKSRLLSDRFSAERPKGSFSTLEIQRTEQGDSAMYLCASSPRTGGSLGNEQFFGPGTRLTVL.